The 25 T cell receptor beta chains below were found in one sample sequenced in a study of shared clonotypes between healthy human individuals. Measured with immunoSEQ multiplex PCR; TCRdb has only the in-frame clones, and not every one. The table records 550,000 to 700,000 clones, more than 70% of them present only once. Input material: memory CD4+ T cells sorted from blood. Regarding subset: CD45RA-negative fraction. The receptor source for this set is a woman aged 30 to 39 in good health.

This rearrangement joins TRBV6-5 to TRBJ2-3; 7 positions match TRBD2. CDR1 and CDR2 from the germline V gene are MNHEY and SVGAGI. Trimming at V came to 2 bases and at J to 1 base, leaving 3 bases not matched to a gene. This CDR3 contains 15 residues. In DNA, the CDR3 is TGTGCCAGCAGTTACCGGGACTATCGCACAGATACGCAGTATTTT. As protein: CASSYRDYRTDTQYF.

In its sample, this clone was seen a few times. This chain uses TRBV5-1 with TRBJ2-7, with 8 positions matching TRBD2. J gave up 0 bases and V 7 bases, and 3 bases lay outside the gene matches. From germline, CDR1 is SGHRS and CDR2 YFSETQ. The CDR3 consists of 13 residues. Written as DNA, the CDR3 is TGCGCCAGCCCTAGCGGGCTCTCCTACGAGCAGTACTTC. This sequence encodes CASPSGLSYEQYF.

This clone was found many times. V is TRBV30 and J is TRBJ1-5, with D hard to call. CDR1 GTSNPN and CDR2 SVGIG come from the germline V gene (reference sequence). This CDR3 is built from 14 residues. V was pared by 0 bases and J by 2 bases, with 8 bases between. CDR3 residues: CAWSVGRGNQPQHF. The DNA for the CDR3 is TGTGCCTGGAGTGTAGGTCGAGGCAATCAGCCCCAGCATTTT.

This chain connects TRBV29-1 to TRBJ2-5; 13 bases fit TRBD2. Germline V gene data show CDR1 as SQVTM and CDR2 as ANQGSEA. CDR3 length: 14 amino acids. J gave up 5 bases and V 7 bases, and 7 bases lay outside the gene matches. CDR3 nucleotide sequence: TGCAGCGGAGCACAGGGACTAGCGGGGGAGACCCAGTACTTC. Residues: CSGAQGLAGETQYF.

The rearrangement uses TRBV14 and TRBJ2-1; 12 bases map to TRBD2. The V segment lost 4 bases and the J segment 8 bases; nucleotides outside the gene matches: 6. This CDR3 comprises 15 residues. Per the germline V gene, CDR1 is SGHDN and CDR2 is FVKESK. The CDR3 coding sequence is TGTGCCAGCAGCCCGCGACTAGCGGGAGACTATGAGCAGTTCTTC. It yields the protein CASSPRLAGDYEQFF.

The J gene is TRBJ2-3, the V gene TRBV5-1; D possibly corresponds to TRBD2 (6 bases). Germline values: CDR1 SGHRS, CDR2 YFSETQ. The CDR3 contains 14 residues. V was pared by 3 bases and J by 5 bases, with 13 bases between. CDR3 in amino acids: CASSYGLAIDTQYF. CDR3 DNA sequence: TGCGCCAGCAGCTATGGCCTAGCGATAGATACGCAGTATTTT.

This chain uses TRBV7-2 with TRBJ2-3; D may be TRBD1 (7 bases). CDR1 and CDR2 from the germline V gene are SGHTA and FQGNSA. The CDR3 extends over 16 amino acids. Deletions cut 4 bases from V and 4 bases from J, with 18 bases between. The CDR3 DNA reads as TGTGCCAGCAGCTCTGTCGCAGGGGGGAGCGCAGATACGCAGTATTTT. Protein: CASSSVAGGSADTQYF.

Of note for this clone: The same CDR3 is also encoded by other DNA sequences in this sample. The V and J genes are TRBV28 and TRBJ1-5; 7 nucleotides agree with TRBD1. The V segment lost 2 bases and the J segment 6 bases; nucleotides outside the gene matches: 1. CDR1 and CDR2 (germline): MDHEN, SYDVKM. CDR3 length: 13 amino acids. This CDR3 is CASSLDRVQPQHF. In DNA, the CDR3 is TGTGCCAGCAGTTTAGACAGGGTTCAGCCCCAGCATTTT.

This chain connects TRBV28 to TRBJ1-5; 8 bases fit TRBD1. The CDR3 consists of 16 residues. After removal of 2 bases from V and 2 bases from J, the junction contained 5 bases not matched to a gene. Germline V CDR1 and CDR2: MDHEN, SYDVKM. This CDR3 is CASSLLGQGGNQPQHF. DNA for the CDR3: TGTGCCAGCAGTTTACTAGGACAGGGAGGCAATCAGCCCCAGCATTTT.

Points on this clone: Other DNA sequences in this sample translate to the same CDR3. The chain has TRBV28 and TRBJ1-2; D is ambiguous. V was shortened by 5 bases and J by 5 bases, with 9 bases between the two germline ends. The V gene's germline CDR1 is MDHEN and CDR2 SYDVKM. The CDR3 runs to 12 residues. The CDR3 here is CASSPLYYGYTF. The CDR3 nucleotides are TGTGCCAGCAGTCCCCTTTATTATGGCTACACCTTC.

The chain recombines TRBV28 with TRBJ2-7, with 7 bases that match TRBD1. The CDR3 spans 13 residues. With 8 bases clipped from V and 1 base from J, the junction kept 5 bases outside the gene matches. The germline CDR1 and CDR2 sequences are MDHEN and SYDVKM. The CDR3 spells CASLSGQSYEQYF. For the CDR3, the DNA is TGTGCCAGCCTGTCGGGACAGTCCTACGAGCAGTACTTC.

The genes are TRBV6-5 and TRBJ2-2; 9 positions match TRBD1. Germline-derived CDR1 and CDR2 are MNHEY and SVGAGI. The CDR3 totals 16 residues. The V segment lost 2 bases and the J segment 5 bases; nucleotides outside the gene matches: 6. As DNA, the CDR3 is TGTGCCAGCAGTTACACCGGACAGGGGAGGACCGGGGAGCTGTTTTTT. Amino acid sequence: CASSYTGQGRTGELFF.

The rearrangement links TRBV5-4 to TRBJ2-7; 9 bases agree with TRBD1. The trim removed 5 bases at V and 2 bases at J, leaving 8 bases unmatched. There are 15 residues in the CDR3. Germline assignment: CDR1 SGHNT and CDR2 YYREEE (reference sequence). The CDR3 sequence: CASRLDRGTTYEQYF. The CDR3 DNA sequence: TGTGCCAGCAGACTTGACAGGGGGACAACCTACGAGCAGTACTTC. Together with reference TRBV5-4 and TRBJ2-7, the CDR3 gives the full variable domain: ETGVTQSPTHLIKTRGQQVTLRCSSQSGHNTVSWYQQALGQGPQFIFQYYREEENGRGNFPPRFSGLQFPNYSSELNVNALELDDSALYLCASRLDRGTTYEQYFGPGTRLTVT.

This clone has a single count. The chain links TRBV19 to TRBJ2-3, with a possible D match to TRBD1 (7 bases). The V gene's germline CDR1 is LNHDA and CDR2 SQIVND (reference sequence). CDR3 size: 13 residues. Trimming pared 8 bases from V and 5 bases from J, leaving 14 bases between. The CDR3 is CASVPGGGDTQYF. The CDR3 region has the DNA TGTGCCAGTGTCCCAGGGGGAGGAGATACGCAGTATTTT.

This chain connects TRBV9 to TRBJ2-1, with 7 nucleotides matching TRBD1. This CDR3 comprises 14 residues. Per the germline V gene, CDR1 is SGDLS and CDR2 is YYNGEE. V lost 1 base and J lost 10; bases outside the gene matches: 8. The CDR3 loop reads CASSVRQGDGEQFF. Here the CDR3 DNA reads TGTGCCAGCAGCGTAAGACAGGGTGATGGCGAGCAGTTCTTC.

The chain recombines TRBV7-2 with TRBJ2-1; no reliable D call. This CDR3 spans 15 amino acids. From germline, CDR1 is SGHTA and CDR2 FQGNSA. With 3 bases removed from V and 5 bases from J, the gap between germline ends came to 14 bases. The CDR3, as DNA: TGTGCCAGCAGCTTTCAAGTTAGCAGTAACAATGAGCAGTTCTTC. Protein product: CASSFQVSSNNEQFF.

The chain has TRBV5-1 and TRBJ2-3, with D hard to call. The CDR3 contains 13 residues. Germline V gene lookup returns CDR1 SGHRS and CDR2 YFSETQ. Between the trimmed V and J ends, which lost 1 base and 4 bases, there was a span of 7 bases. The CDR3 region is CASSLNTPDTQYF. CDR3 nucleotide sequence: TGCGCCAGCAGCTTGAATACTCCAGATACGCAGTATTTT.

The V call is TRBV27, the J call TRBJ2-7; 9 bases are shared with TRBD1. Germline values: CDR1 MNHEY, CDR2 SMNVEV (reference sequence). The trim removed 6 bases at V and 3 bases at J, leaving 6 bases unmatched. The CDR3 is 14 residues long. This CDR3 is CASSLGQGLYEQYF. CDR3 DNA sequence: TGTGCCAGCAGCCTGGGACAGGGCCTCTACGAGCAGTACTTC.

This clone was seen only once. The chain couples TRBV25-1 to TRBJ1-5; D unclear. CDR1 and CDR2 (germline): MGHDK, SYGVNS. Trimming cost V 1 base and J 4 bases, with 11 bases left between them. The CDR3 has 15 amino acids. The CDR3 sequence is CASSEFSGPNQPQHF. CDR3 in DNA: TGTGCCAGCAGTGAATTTTCGGGCCCGAATCAGCCCCAGCATTTT.

The V call is TRBV4-1, the J call TRBJ2-5, with 12 bases that match TRBD2. CDR1 and CDR2 (germline): MGHRA, YSYEKL. CDR3 length: 17 amino acids. Trimming removed 1 base from V and 5 bases from J; junction bases left unmatched: 8. The CDR3, as DNA: TGCGCCAGCAGCCAAGTCCTAGCGGGAGGGACTGGTGAGACCCAGTACTTC. Protein sequence: CASSQVLAGGTGETQYF.

The chain couples TRBV10-3 to TRBJ1-1; TRBD1 aligns across 8 bases. In germline, CDR1 is ENHRY, CDR2 SYGVKD. The CDR3 runs 13 residues. The trim removed 6 bases at V and 6 bases at J, leaving 6 bases unmatched. CDR3 protein: CAIRDREGAEAFF. The CDR3 DNA reads TGTGCCATCAGGGACAGGGAGGGCGCTGAAGCTTTCTTT.

The chain recombines TRBV10-1 with TRBJ1-5; TRBD1 matches at 8 bases. This CDR3 is 15 amino acids long. V lost 7 bases, J lost 4 bases, and 9 bases stayed unmatched. CDR1 and CDR2 (germline): WNHNN, SYGVQD (reference sequence). The DNA for the CDR3 is TGCGCCAGCATCCTGGACAGGGATGGGAATCAGCCCCAGCATTTT. Translated: CASILDRDGNQPQHF.

The V and J genes are TRBV4-1 and TRBJ2-2; 7 positions match TRBD1. CDR1 is MGHRA, CDR2 YSYEKL, per germline. The CDR3 runs 17 residues. V lost 8 bases to trimming and J lost 4 bases; unmatched junction nucleotides: 16. The CDR3 sequence: CASADRVSVFGTGELFF. DNA for the CDR3: TGCGCCAGCGCAGACAGGGTAAGCGTGTTTGGCACCGGGGAGCTGTTTTTT.

The gene calls are TRBV2 and TRBJ2-7; TRBD2 might be the D (5 bases). The CDR3 loop spans 13 amino acids. CDR1 and CDR2 (germline): SNHLY, FYNNEI. Trimming shortened V by 7 bases and J by 2 bases, and 12 bases separated the two germline ends. CDR3 region: CASMSGVPYEQYF. In nucleotides, the CDR3 is TGTGCCAGCATGAGCGGAGTCCCCTACGAGCAGTACTTC.

The chain combines TRBV28 with TRBJ2-7; 13 bases line up with TRBD2. Germline loops: CDR1 MDHEN, CDR2 SYDVKM. CDR3 length: 17 residues. The trim removed 6 bases at V and 7 bases at J, leaving 15 bases unmatched. CDR3 nucleotide sequence: TGTGCCAGCAGACCCTTCCAGAGGACTAGCGGGAGTGGTGAGCAGTACTTC. It specifies CASRPFQRTSGSGEQYF.